This T cell receptor (beta chain) was documented in a study of cytomegalovirus exposure and HLA in healthy donors. Notes on this clone: The antigen remains unidentified.

General observations from the study: In the 130 or so validation repertoires, a later analysis found that first-cohort TCR clusters tended to co-occur. The classifier reportedly diagnosed cytomegalovirus status with high specificity and sensitivity. CMV antigen specificity was confirmed in vitro for a few CMV-associated chains. Cytomegalovirus-associated TCR beta chains were listed, numbering some 170.

This table comes from immunoSEQ multiplex PCR, and its TCRdb copy is limited to in-frame clones, with some not included. The table records about 73,000 clones, approximately 95% of them present only once. V dropped 0 bases and J dropped 4 bases, with 15 bases sitting between them. This CDR3 comprises 16 residues. CDR1 and CDR2 (germline): LNHNV, YYDKDF (reference sequence). The chain carries TRBV15 and TRBJ1-2, with D tentatively TRBD1 (5 bases). The sample consisted of PBMCs. The source of this sequence is a young man in good health and CMV-seronegative. The CDR3 region is CATSRDKQGVPYGYTF. DNA for the CDR3: TGTGCCACCAGCAGAGATAAGCAGGGTGTCCCCTATGGCTACACCTTC.